This T cell receptor beta chain is from a study of cytomegalovirus exposure and HLA in healthy donors. Only a few counts were recorded for this clone. This CDR3 has 15 amino acids. V lost 5 bases, J lost 4 bases, and 17 bases lay in between. From germline, CDR1 is SEHNR and CDR2 FQNEAQ (reference sequence). Primers: 60 Vbeta forward and 13 Jbeta reverse. Sequenced by immunoSEQ multiplex PCR; TCRdb stores in-frame clones only, minus some. The sample lists 150,000 or so clones; over 65% were seen once. The sequenced sample was PBMCs. The receptor was derived from a man in his forties in good health and CMV-seropositive. The chain couples TRBV7-9 to TRBJ2-5; a possible D gene is TRBD2 (5 bases). CDR3 nucleotides: TGTGCCAGCAGCCCCTTCGGGGAGTTGGCAGAGACCCAGTACTTC. It codes for CASSPFGELAETQYF.